These 13 T cell receptor beta chains share one sample of origin, sequenced in a study of radiation and T cells in renal cell carcinoma. The repertoire was sequenced with immunoSEQ multiplex PCR; TCRdb's copy has only in-frame clones and lacks some. The sample yields about 130,000 clones, approximately 80% seen once. Regarding time point: baseline pretreatment blood. Treatment defined: 15 Gy SBRT to primary tumor, nephrectomy 4 weeks later. This specimen was blood, taken from a patient whose treatment included radiotherapy and nephrectomy. The receptor source for this set is a woman aged 55-70 years with renal cell carcinoma.

The V call is TRBV2, the J call TRBJ1-6, with D possibly matching TRBD1 (5 bases). Per the germline V gene, CDR1 is SNHLY and CDR2 is FYNNEI. The V end lost 8 bases, the J end lost 4 bases, and 12 bases lay between the germline ends. CDR3 length: 14 amino acids. The DNA of the CDR3 is TGTGCCAGCCTGCGGGAGGGGTATAATTCACCCCTCCACTTT. It yields the protein CASLREGYNSPLHF. The full variable domain, in which reference TRBV2 and TRBJ1-6 provide the parts outside the CDR3, is EPEVTQTPSHQVTQMGQEVILRCVPISNHLYFYWYRQILGQKVEFLVSFYNNEISEKSEIFDDQFSVERPDGSNFTLKIRSTKLEDSAMYFCASLREGYNSPLHFGNGTRLTVT.

This sequence joins TRBV28 and TRBJ2-5; D possibly matches TRBD1 or TRBD2 (7 bases each). The germline V gene encodes CDR1 MDHEN and CDR2 SYDVKM. Trimming stripped 5 bases from V and 5 bases from J, with 15 bases between. This CDR3 region has 14 residues. The CDR3 region is CASSTRQGGETQYF. In nucleotides, the CDR3 is TGTGCCAGCAGTACGCGACAGGGAGGGGAGACCCAGTACTTC.

The V and J genes are TRBV9 and TRBJ1-1, with unresolved D. V gave up 3 bases and J gave up 1 base, with 4 bases separating them. This CDR3 comprises 12 residues. Per germline, CDR1 SGDLS and CDR2 YYNGEE. The DNA of the CDR3 is TGTGCCAGCAGCGGGAAGAACACTGAAGCTTTCTTT. Its translation is CASSGKNTEAFF.

The gene calls are TRBV5-1 and TRBJ1-4, with a tentative D call TRBD1 (6 bases). CDR3 length: 16 residues. CDR1 is SGHRS and CDR2 is YFSETQ in the germline V gene. V was pared by 4 bases and J by 0 bases, with 13 bases between. CDR3 nucleotide sequence: TGCGCCAGCAGCCCTTGGGACACCTCAACTAATGAAAAACTGTTTTTT. It specifies CASSPWDTSTNEKLFF.

Written as DNA, the CDR3 is TGCGCCAGCAGCGTCTACGTCGACTATGGCTACACCTTC. It encodes CASSVYVDYGYTF. The chain joins TRBV5-1 to TRBJ1-2; D is unresolved. Trimming removed 4 bases at V and 3 bases at J, with 10 bases between. CDR1 and CDR2 (germline): SGHRS, YFSETQ. This CDR3 comprises 13 residues.

The genes are TRBV19 and TRBJ1-6; TRBD1 is a possible D gene (6 bases). The CDR3 sequence is 15 residues long. Trimming stripped 3 bases from V and 9 bases from J, with 15 bases between. Germline CDR1 and CDR2: LNHDA and SQIVND (reference sequence). For the CDR3, the DNA is TGTGCCAGTAGTATGGAGGGGGGTTATGGTTCACCCCTCCACTTT. It is translated as CASSMEGGYGSPLHF.

The V call is TRBV4-3, the J call TRBJ1-1; D is undetermined. The germline gives CDR1 LGHNA, CDR2 YSLEER. Trimming took 1 base from V and 6 from J, leaving 9 bases between them. This CDR3 is 13 amino acids long. DNA for the CDR3: TGCGCCAGCAGCCAAGGGCCGAGCTCTGAAGCTTTCTTT. Protein product: CASSQGPSSEAFF.

This clone was counted a single time. The chain combines TRBV6-4 with TRBJ2-3; a weak D match, TRBD2 (5 bases). The germline gives CDR1 MRHNA, CDR2 SNTAGT. CDR3 length: 15 residues. Trimming left V 4 bases short and J 6 bases short, with 17 bases between. CDR3 loop: CASSVAPGNVDTQYF. The CDR3 DNA follows: TGTGCCAGCAGTGTCGCACCGGGGAACGTCGATACGCAGTATTTT.

This clone has only a few counts. The chain is built from TRBV7-9 and TRBJ1-1, with D hard to call. Trimming removed 2 bases from V and 0 bases from J, with 7 bases in between. The CDR3 is 14 residues long. The germline V gene has CDR1 SEHNR and CDR2 FQNEAQ (reference sequence). Here the CDR3 reads CASSLLAMNTEAFF. In DNA form, the CDR3 reads TGTGCCAGCAGCTTACTGGCCATGAACACTGAAGCTTTCTTT.

The chain combines TRBV10-1 with TRBJ2-3; either TRBD1 or TRBD2 may fit D (6 bases each). Germline CDR1 and CDR2: WNHNN and SYGVQD (reference sequence). Trimming cost V 0 bases and J 2 bases, with 12 bases left between them. This CDR3 is built from 16 residues. The CDR3, as DNA: TGCGCCAGCAGTGAGTCGCTAGGGGGGTTCACAGATACGCAGTATTTT. Its translation: CASSESLGGFTDTQYF.

The rearrangement uses TRBV5-4 and TRBJ2-7; 13 positions match TRBD2. The V gene's germline CDR1 is SGHNT and CDR2 YYREEE (reference sequence). The CDR3 is made up of 15 amino acids. The junction had 6 bases not matched to a gene; V was cut back by 3 bases and J by 6 bases. The CDR3 spells CASSSPGLAGTEQYF. The CDR3 DNA sequence: TGTGCCAGCAGCTCACCGGGACTAGCGGGGACCGAGCAGTACTTC.

The chain is built from TRBV2 and TRBJ2-7, with 7 bases aligning to TRBD1. The germline CDR1 and CDR2 sequences are SNHLY and FYNNEI. With 6 bases clipped from V and 3 bases from J, the junction kept 5 bases outside the gene matches. The CDR3 has 13 amino acids. CDR3 residues: CASRETGVYEQYF. The CDR3 bases are TGTGCCAGCAGAGAAACAGGGGTCTACGAGCAGTACTTC.

In DNA form, the CDR3 reads TGTGCCAGCAGTTTATTGAGACAGCCCCAGCATTTT. It specifies CASSLLRQPQHF. This chain links TRBV28 with TRBJ1-5; D gene ambiguous. Germline V gene data show CDR1 as MDHEN and CDR2 as SYDVKM. The CDR3 length is 12 residues. Trimming pared 1 base from V and 7 bases from J, leaving 5 bases between.